The rows below give T cell receptor beta chains drawn from one sample of a study of blood T cell repertoires in COVID-19. Sequencing used immunoSEQ multiplex PCR; TCRdb keeps in-frame clones, though not all of them. The sample carries 85,000 to 90,000 clones, around 93% recorded once. The sample comprised peripheral blood. These receptors all come from a human donor with active COVID-19. The donor label of this sample is uncertain. Both conserved end residues are part of each CDR3. Each record gives: V gene, clone size, D gene, J gene, CDR3 protein, CDR3 DNA. The D gene is left open where the match is weak. Clone size is shown for a subset of rows, as once, few, many or a class of expanded clone.

TRBV3-1/TRBV3-2	once	TRBD2	TRBJ2-7	CASSRSGGEQYF	TGTGCCAGCAGCCGCTCCGGGGGGGAGCAGTACTTC
TRBV7-2	.	TRBD1	TRBJ2-1	CASSVTTGTGQYNEQFF	TGTGCCAGCAGCGTGACCACCGGGACAGGCCAATACAATGAGCAGTTCTTC
TRBV5-8	.	.	TRBJ2-7	CASSYGRGEQYF	TGTGCCAGCAGCTACGGCCGGGGCGAGCAGTACTTC
TRBV11-1	.	TRBD1	TRBJ2-7	CASSLDGTEAYEQYF	TGTGCCAGCAGCTTAGACGGGACAGAGGCCTACGAGCAGTACTTC
TRBV3-1/TRBV3-2	.	.	TRBJ2-7	CASSPGQGPDGQYF	TGTGCCAGCAGCCCCGGGCAGGGGCCCGACGGGCAGTACTTC
TRBV9	.	TRBD1	TRBJ2-7	CASSVGGGGYEQYF	TGTGCCAGCAGCGTAGGAGGGGGCGGCTACGAGCAGTACTTC
TRBV7-3	.	.	TRBJ1-1	CASSFQENTEAFF	TGTGCCAGCAGCTTCCAGGAGAACACTGAAGCTTTCTTT
TRBV27	.	TRBD1	TRBJ1-2	CASSLSGGTGNWYGYTF	TGTGCCAGCAGTTTATCTGGCGGGACAGGGAATTGGTATGGCTACACCTTC
TRBV18	.	TRBD2	TRBJ2-7	CASSPRGGLVYEQYF	TGTGCCAGCTCGCCTCGGGGGGGGCTTGTTTACGAGCAGTACTTC
TRBV9	few	.	TRBJ1-1	CASSVDSFRGAFF	TGTGCCAGCAGCGTAGATAGCTTCCGGGGAGCTTTCTTT
TRBV6-2/TRBV6-3	.	.	TRBJ1-1	CASSLTAYGENTEAFF	TGTGCCAGCAGTTTGACAGCCTATGGAGAGAACACTGAAGCTTTCTTT
TRBV19	.	.	TRBJ2-1	CASSIGLANEQFF	TGTGCCAGTAGTATAGGGCTAGCCAATGAGCAGTTCTTC
TRBV7-9	.	.	TRBJ2-1	CASSWGDRSYNEQFF	TGTGCCAGCAGCTGGGGGGACCGATCCTACAATGAGCAGTTCTTC
TRBV3-1/TRBV3-2	.	.	TRBJ2-7	CASSQDSQGSTYEQYF	TGTGCCAGCAGCCAAGATTCCCAGGGTTCCACCTACGAGCAGTACTTC
TRBV5-6	.	.	TRBJ1-1	CASSLASRNEAFF	TGTGCCAGCAGCTTGGCGTCTCGTAATGAAGCTTTCTTT
TRBV3-1/TRBV3-2	.	TRBD1	TRBJ2-1	CASSLTSGTGGFF	TGTGCCAGCAGCCTCACCTCCGGGACAGGGGGGTTCTTC
TRBV28	few	.	TRBJ1-6	CASSWGRGTLHF	TGTGCCAGCAGTTGGGGCAGGGGTACCCTCCACTTT
TRBV6-5	few	.	TRBJ2-7	CASSTYEQYF	TGTGCCAGCAGTACTTACGAGCAGTACTTC
TRBV19	.	TRBD2	TRBJ2-3	CASRLAGGDTQYF	TGTGCCAGTAGACTAGCGGGGGGAGATACGCAGTATTTT
TRBV19	once	.	TRBJ1-3	CASSIDRSGNTIYF	TGTGCCAGTAGTATCGACAGGTCTGGAAACACCATATATTTT
TRBV2	.	.	TRBJ1-4	CASIGQGSEKLFF	TGTGCCAGCATCGGTCAGGGTAGTGAAAAACTGTTTTTT
TRBV7-6	.	TRBD2	TRBJ2-1	CASSLGGGSYNEQFF	TGTGCCAGCAGCTTAGGCGGGGGGTCCTACAATGAGCAGTTCTTC
TRBV7-2	once	.	TRBJ1-5	CASSSYRDSNQPQHF	TGTGCCAGCAGCTCGTACAGGGATAGCAATCAGCCCCAGCATTTT
TRBV7-6	.	TRBD2	TRBJ2-5	CASSSGLAGGGETQYF	TGTGCCAGCAGCTCCGGACTAGCGGGGGGCGGGGAGACCCAGTACTTC
TRBV6-1	.	.	TRBJ2-5	CATVSPGGQETQYF	TGTGCCACGGTCAGCCCCGGGGGTCAAGAGACCCAGTACTTC
TRBV29-1	.	TRBD2	TRBJ2-3	CSVKEGDSGSSTDTQYF	TGCAGCGTTAAGGAGGGGGATAGCGGGAGTAGCACAGATACGCAGTATTTT